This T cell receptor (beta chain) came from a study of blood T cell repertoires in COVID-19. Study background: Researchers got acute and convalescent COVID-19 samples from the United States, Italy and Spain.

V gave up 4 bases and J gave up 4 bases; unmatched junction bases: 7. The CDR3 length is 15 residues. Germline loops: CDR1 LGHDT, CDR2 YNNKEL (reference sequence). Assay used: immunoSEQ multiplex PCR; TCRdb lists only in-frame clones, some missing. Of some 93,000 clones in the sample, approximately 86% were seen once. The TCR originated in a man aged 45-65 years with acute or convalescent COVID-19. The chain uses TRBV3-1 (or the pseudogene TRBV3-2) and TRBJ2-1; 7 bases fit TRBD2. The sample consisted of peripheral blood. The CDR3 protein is CASSPARGGYNEQFF. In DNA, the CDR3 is TGTGCCAGCAGCCCCGCAAGGGGAGGGTACAATGAGCAGTTCTTC.